These T cell receptor beta chains were read from a single sample in a study of blood T cell repertoires in COVID-19. Produced via immunoSEQ multiplex PCR; TCRdb's table is partial and in-frame only. The sample holds 200,000 to 300,000 clones, around 84% seen once. Sequenced: peripheral blood. All receptors derive from a man in his forties or fifties who had recovered from COVID-19. CDR3s include the opening cysteine and the closing phenylalanine or tryptophan. Fields, in order: clone size, D gene, V gene, J gene, CDR3 protein, CDR3 DNA. A D gene is named only where the DNA matches it firmly. Clone size is not always given. Where it is, it says once, few, many or a class for expanded clones.

clone size: .
D gene: .
V gene: TRBV11-2
J gene: TRBJ2-5
CDR3 protein: CASSLNGETQYF
CDR3 DNA: TGTGCCAGCAGCTTAAACGGAGAGACCCAGTACTTC

clone size: .
D gene: .
V gene: TRBV6-2/TRBV6-3
J gene: TRBJ1-4
CDR3 protein: CASSYSPDTHEKLFF
CDR3 DNA: TGTGCCAGCAGTTACTCGCCAGACACCCATGAAAAACTGTTTTTT

clone size: once
D gene: .
V gene: TRBV6-2/TRBV6-3
J gene: TRBJ1-2
CDR3 protein: CASSSPGGGEGGYTF
CDR3 DNA: TGTGCCAGCAGCTCCCCCGGGGGGGGAGAAGGTGGCTACACCTTC

clone size: .
D gene: TRBD2
V gene: TRBV10-3
J gene: TRBJ2-1
CDR3 protein: CATTSGSYNEQFF
CDR3 DNA: TGTGCCACCACTAGCGGGAGCTACAATGAGCAGTTCTTC

clone size: .
D gene: TRBD2
V gene: TRBV2
J gene: TRBJ2-7
CDR3 protein: CASSVPGGLRSYEQYF
CDR3 DNA: TGTGCCAGCAGTGTCCCGGGGGGTCTGCGCTCCTACGAGCAGTACTTC

clone size: .
D gene: TRBD2
V gene: TRBV5-1
J gene: TRBJ2-7
CDR3 protein: CASSSSGEGLYEQYF
CDR3 DNA: TGCGCCAGCAGCTCTTCCGGGGAGGGCCTGTACGAGCAGTACTTC

clone size: .
D gene: .
V gene: TRBV6-5
J gene: TRBJ2-2
CDR3 protein: CASSRDTGELFF
CDR3 DNA: TGTGCCAGCAGTCGGGACACCGGGGAGCTGTTTTTT

clone size: .
D gene: TRBD2
V gene: TRBV27
J gene: TRBJ2-1
CDR3 protein: CASSWGTSGKNEQFF
CDR3 DNA: TGTGCCAGCAGTTGGGGGACTAGCGGAAAAAATGAGCAGTTCTTC

clone size: .
D gene: .
V gene: TRBV7-8
J gene: TRBJ2-1
CDR3 protein: CASSENRVLHNEQFF
CDR3 DNA: TGTGCCAGCAGCGAAAACCGGGTCCTTCATAATGAGCAGTTCTTC

clone size: .
D gene: .
V gene: TRBV4-1
J gene: TRBJ1-1
CDR3 protein: CASRHIGRGGIRTEAFF
CDR3 DNA: TGCGCCAGCAGACATATAGGGCGGGGTGGGATAAGGACTGAAGCTTTCTTT

clone size: .
D gene: .
V gene: TRBV28
J gene: TRBJ2-7
CDR3 protein: CASSFGGGLEQYF
CDR3 DNA: TGTGCCAGCAGCTTCGGAGGGGGCCTCGAGCAGTACTTC

clone size: .
D gene: TRBD1
V gene: TRBV5-4
J gene: TRBJ2-5
CDR3 protein: CASSSGQGFSETQYF
CDR3 DNA: TGTGCCAGCAGCTCTGGACAGGGATTCTCGGAGACCCAGTACTTC

clone size: .
D gene: TRBD1
V gene: TRBV7-8
J gene: TRBJ2-7
CDR3 protein: CASSLGWGQDRSYEQYF
CDR3 DNA: TGTGCCAGCAGCTTAGGTTGGGGACAGGATCGCTCCTACGAGCAGTACTTC

clone size: .
D gene: .
V gene: TRBV19
J gene: TRBJ1-1
CDR3 protein: CASSIIAGAEAFF
CDR3 DNA: TGTGCCAGTAGTATAATAGCAGGGGCTGAAGCTTTCTTT